This T cell receptor beta chain was documented in a study of blood T cell repertoires in COVID-19 (dated by TCRdb to 2019 to 2021). Broadly, across the study: The collaborator samples originated in the United States, Italy and Spain and spanned the acute and convalescent phases of COVID-19. The prospective study material was composed of cDNA or gDNA derived from T cells, B-cell-depleted T cells, or PBMCs. Subjects who had been exposed to COVID-19, were actively infected with it, or had recovered from it provided the deeply sampled blood TCRbeta repertoires that made up the dataset. The repertoires were released in a freely available public database intended as a resource for research on the immune response to SARS-CoV-2. Samples came from the ongoing ImmuneRACE study (first 160 participants) plus 1,254 subjects from 6 global collaborators. The sample metadata nearly always contained a de-identified subject ID, COVID-19 status, age in years and sex. HLA class I and class II types, where available, came from metadata supplied by the sample provider rather than from assay-based typing. What the study reported, not specific to this receptor: The quantity of clinical and demographic metadata differed by source and by participant and was supplied without curation.

The immunoSEQ Assay, a bias-controlled multiplex PCR, was used to amplify TCRbeta CDR3 regions from genomic DNA. The paper's data handling went like this. Within the assay, amplification of reference gene primers was used to estimate how many nucleated cells each sample contained. Sequence reads were collapsed and filtered to measure the absolute abundance of every unique TCRbeta CDR3 rearrangement. For each sample, productive Simpson clonality was calculated by taking the square root of Simpson's diversity index across productive rearrangements. This immuneACCESS table, as held by TCRdb, lists in-frame sequences with V and J called but not all clones. Of the missing ones, under half trace to an unresolved V gene in checked studies; the others have no known cause. The D gene and trimming were derived from the DNA, and the V and J assignments and clone size from that table. This sample is represented by 200,000 to 250,000 clones; 88% of them were singletons. The ten largest clonotypes hold around 3.8% of the sample.

Participants in the prospective study were enrolled through a virtual design, were aged about 18 to 89 years, and lived in approximately 25 United States geographic areas. In the prospective study, participants were assigned to cohorts based on the clinical history participants reported in a screening survey and a study questionnaire. Exposed participants had been in contact, within 2 weeks of entering the study, with a person who had a PCR-confirmed or clinician-diagnosed case of COVID-19. In the prospective study, mobile phlebotomists collected whole blood, serum and a nasopharyngeal or oropharyngeal swab from each participant. Additional blood draws and questionnaires over an approximately 2-month period could optionally be provided by prospective study participants. Before DNA extraction, prospective study blood samples were shipped either frozen or at room temperature. About this clone itself: Its recognized antigen is unknown. Base qualities were left out, and no much larger clone turns up one base away.

From the germline V gene, CDR1 is MDHEN and CDR2 is SYDVKM. V and J are truncated by 6 bases and 4 bases respectively, leaving an intervening sequence of 10 bases. Its CDR3 holds 12 amino acids, cysteine through phenylalanine. CDR3 DNA only is kept here, 36 bases in frame from base 1. The rearranged chain carries TRBV28 and TRBJ2-7; TRBD1 is a possible D gene, resting on 5 matching bases. This receptor was taken from a woman in her twenties or thirties who had been exposed to COVID-19. The sequenced material came from PBMCs or T cells enriched from blood (not recorded which). The nucleotide sequence is TGTGCCAGCAGACCAGACAGTTACGAGCAGTACTTC. This sequence encodes CASRPDSYEQYF.